This T cell receptor beta chain is from a study of T cells expressing NK-cell markers. For the study at large: The authors derived TCR beta repertoires from sorted CD3+CD56+NKG2C+, CD3+CD56+NKG2C- and CD3+CD56-NKG2C+ T cells.

The V gene's germline CDR1 is LGHDT and CDR2 YNNKEL (reference sequence). The CDR3 is made up of 14 amino acids. TCRdb reanalyzed the 5' RACE reads, giving one entry per CDR3 protein sequence and no DNA. The specimen's table records approximately 440,000 distinct CDR3 sequences. On this clonotype: Its matching antigen is unknown.

Study conclusions and caveats: Similarly, these clonotypes led the CD3+CD56-NKG2C+ fraction as well in a few donors.

The TCR sequence derives from a woman aged 50 to 60 in good health. The sequenced sample was blood T cells: a sorted CD56 or NKG2C T cell subset, CD4+ or CD8+ T cells, or bulk PBMC T cells (not recorded which). The rearrangement links TRBV3-1 to TRBJ2-5; TCRdb outputs TRBD2, but without DNA this stays unchecked. The CDR3 loop is CASSAGIVQETQYF.